This T cell receptor beta chain emerged from a study of CD8 T cells in Susac syndrome. RNA amounts of roughly 0.45 to 1 ug underwent reverse transcription with random hexamers. TCRdb recomputed calls from the immunoSEQ multiplex PCR reads with MiXCR, one row per CDR3 protein. The sample has about 150,000 distinct CDR3 sequences, about 95% seen once. While CD8+ and CD4+ T cells were isolated negatively, TEMRA cells were enriched by FACS. This CDR3 is built from 15 residues. CDR1 and CDR2 from the germline V gene are MNHEY and SVGAGI. Trimming removed 2 bases from V and 1 base from J, with 11 bases in between.

The clonotype comes from a human donor with multiple sclerosis. The material sequenced was CD4+ T cells from PBMCs. The chain uses TRBV6-5 and TRBJ2-5, with D perhaps matching TRBD2 (5 bases). Here the CDR3 DNA reads TGTGCCAGCAGTTACAGAGGGTTCTCCCAAGAGACCCAGTACTTC. This sequence encodes CASSYRGFSQETQYF.